The 9 T cell receptor beta chains below were found in one sample sequenced in a study of CXCR3-negative and CXCR3-positive naive CD8 T cells. UMI-labeled 5' RACE TRB cDNA libraries were prepared from the cells. One entry per CDR3 protein, without DNA, is what TCRdb gives after re-calling the 5' RACE reads. In all, the sample yields more than 100,000 distinct CDR3 sequences. Whole-study findings and limits: Relative to CXCR3-negative naive cells, CXCR3-positive naive cells had more hydrophobic TRB CDR3s.

Their antigens are not known. Sequenced sample: naive CXCR3+ CD8+ T cells from blood. As to subset: CD45RO-CCR7+CD27+CD95- naive CD8+ T cells expressing CXCR3 (TNR3+). These receptors were taken from a human donor in good health. Some clones in this sample may be carry-over from other donors' samples.

The chain joins TRBV28 to TRBJ2-7; TCRdb returns TRBD1, unconfirmable since there is no DNA. Germline V gene sequence: CDR1 MDHEN, CDR2 SYDVKM. The CDR3 has 17 amino acids. CDR3 amino acids: CASSPMGATGGSYEQYF.

This chain connects TRBV21-1 to TRBJ1-2. TRBV21-1 is a known pseudogene. The CDR3 loop spans 13 amino acids. The CDR3 loop reads CASIGQLNYGYTF.

This chain connects TRBV6-6 to TRBJ1-1; TCRdb calls TRBD1, which cannot be checked without DNA. The germline gives CDR1 MNHNY, CDR2 SVGAGI (reference sequence). CDR3 size: 13 residues. CDR3 protein: CASSYEDSLEAFF.

The V call is TRBV9, the J call TRBJ2-3. The length of the CDR3 is 13 residues. Per germline, CDR1 SGDLS and CDR2 YYNGEE. This CDR3 is CASSVDRTSGQYF.

The genes are TRBV20-1 and TRBJ2-7; TCRdb selects TRBD1, and the lack of DNA leaves this call unchecked. The CDR3 runs 12 residues. CDR1 is DFQATT, CDR2 SNEGSKA, per germline (reference sequence). The chain's CDR3 is CSALDRVNEQYF.

The CDR3 is CASSLLTGSEQYF. The chain combines TRBV7-2 with TRBJ2-7; TCRdb lists TRBD1, though no DNA is available to test this call. The CDR3 totals 13 residues. Germline lookup yields CDR1 SGHTA and CDR2 FQGNSA. The variable domain in full, with the rest retrieved from reference TRBV7-2 and TRBJ2-7, is GAGVSQSPSNKVTEKGKDVELRCDPISGHTALYWYRQSLGQGLEFLIYFQGNSAPDKSGLPSDRFSAERTGGSVSTLTIQRTQQEDSAVYLCASSLLTGSEQYFGPGTRLTVT.

The chain is built from TRBV4-1 and TRBJ2-1; TCRdb calls TRBD1, which cannot be checked without DNA. Looked up from germline, CDR1 is MGHRA and CDR2 is YSYEKL. This CDR3 region has 16 residues. The CDR3 spells CASSQAPRQAYNEQFF.

The chain has TRBV10-3 and TRBJ2-3; the D call of TRBD2 rests on TCRdb alone, since no DNA is present to check it. Germline values: CDR1 ENHRY, CDR2 SYGVKD. The CDR3 consists of 13 residues. The CDR3 sequence is CAVHGGLTDTQYF.

This chain uses TRBV29-1 with TRBJ2-6. Looked up from germline, CDR1 is SQVTM and CDR2 is ANQGSEA. The CDR3 spans 14 residues. CDR3 sequence: CSVGMGFGANVLTF.